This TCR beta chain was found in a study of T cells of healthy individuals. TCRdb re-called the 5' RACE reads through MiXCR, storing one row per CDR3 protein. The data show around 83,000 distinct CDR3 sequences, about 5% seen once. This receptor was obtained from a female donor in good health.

CDR3 protein: CASSPPRGQGVTDTQYF. The CDR3 DNA sequence: TGTGCCAGCTCACCCCCGCGGGGACAGGGAGTCACAGATACGCAGTATTTT. The V gene is TRBV18, the J gene TRBJ2-3, with 9 bases fitting TRBD1. The length of the CDR3 is 17 residues. Trimming removed 3 bases from V and 2 bases from J; junction bases left unmatched: 9. CDR1 is KGHSH and CDR2 is LQKENI in the germline V gene.